Listed here is a single TCR beta chain. No antigen is known for it. The protocol was immunoSEQ multiplex PCR, while the TCRdb copy is restricted to in-frame clones and leaves out a portion. The sample has some 480,000 clones, around 85% seen once. This sample's treatment: around 19 received Ad26.COV2.S at low or high dose, single or two shots; about 5 received placebo; per-sample allocation not given. Sampling took place 63 days after the first vaccine or placebo injection. At a Boston site, the person donating was an adult of 18-55 years. Germline assignment: CDR1 LNHDA and CDR2 SQIVND (reference sequence). V was pared by 5 bases and J by 0 bases, with 8 bases between. The CDR3 covers 13 residues. The data belong to a study of Ad26.COV2.S vaccination and SARS-CoV-2 variants. Study context: Ad26.COV2.S arm of COV1001 included the donor. Ad26.COV2.S, an intramuscular injection, was given once or twice 56 days apart.

Study-wide results and caveats: Vaccine recipients showed a spike-specific TCR breadth that was higher than in placebo recipients.

The source of this sequence is a person aged 18 to 59 who received the Ad26.COV2.S COVID-19 vaccine or a placebo. This material consisted of peripheral blood, taken in a trial of Ad26.COV2.S vaccine versus placebo. This chain joins TRBV19 and TRBJ2-7; perhaps TRBD1 as D (5 bases). In nucleotides, the CDR3 is TGTGCCAGTAGTCGGACATTCTCCTACGAGCAGTACTTC. It encodes CASSRTFSYEQYF.